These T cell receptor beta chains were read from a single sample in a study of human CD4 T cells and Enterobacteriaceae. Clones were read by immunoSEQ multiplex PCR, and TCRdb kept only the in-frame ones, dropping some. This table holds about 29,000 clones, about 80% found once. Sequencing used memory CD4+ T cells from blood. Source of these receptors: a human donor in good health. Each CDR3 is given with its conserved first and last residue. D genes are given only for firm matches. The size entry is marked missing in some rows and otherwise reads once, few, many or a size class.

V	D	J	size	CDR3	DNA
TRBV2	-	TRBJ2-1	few	CASNYDNYDNNGQFF	TGTGCCAGCAATTACGACAACTACGACAATAACGGGCAGTTCTTC
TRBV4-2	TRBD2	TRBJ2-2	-	CASSQEGLAGVGNTGELFF	TGTGCCAGCAGCCAGGAAGGACTAGCGGGAGTCGGGAACACCGGGGAGCTGTTTTTT
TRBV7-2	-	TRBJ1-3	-	CASSLEGPAGTIYF	TGTGCCAGCAGCTTAGAGGGCCCGGCGGGCACCATATATTTT
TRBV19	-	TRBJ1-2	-	CARPNRALGNYGYTF	TGTGCCAGACCTAACAGGGCCCTCGGGAACTATGGCTACACCTTC
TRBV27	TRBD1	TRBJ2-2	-	CASSSTGSAGELFF	TGTGCCAGCAGTTCGACAGGGTCGGCGGGGGAGCTGTTTTTT
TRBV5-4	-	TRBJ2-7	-	CASSPRQGQGTSDQYF	TGTGCCAGCAGCCCACGACAAGGGCAGGGAACATCCGACCAGTACTTC
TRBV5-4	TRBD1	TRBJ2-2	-	CASSWDRSGELFF	TGTGCCAGCAGCTGGGACAGATCCGGGGAGCTGTTTTTT
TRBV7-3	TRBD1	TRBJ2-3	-	CASSLNPGQVTDTQYF	TGTGCCAGCAGCTTAAACCCGGGACAGGTAACAGATACGCAGTATTTT
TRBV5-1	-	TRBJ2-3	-	CASSLDRGGDTQYF	TGCGCCAGCAGCTTGGACAGGGGAGGAGATACGCAGTATTTT
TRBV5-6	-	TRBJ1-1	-	CASSSLITTATNTEAFF	TGTGCCAGCAGCTCCCTAATAACGACAGCTACTAACACTGAAGCTTTCTTT